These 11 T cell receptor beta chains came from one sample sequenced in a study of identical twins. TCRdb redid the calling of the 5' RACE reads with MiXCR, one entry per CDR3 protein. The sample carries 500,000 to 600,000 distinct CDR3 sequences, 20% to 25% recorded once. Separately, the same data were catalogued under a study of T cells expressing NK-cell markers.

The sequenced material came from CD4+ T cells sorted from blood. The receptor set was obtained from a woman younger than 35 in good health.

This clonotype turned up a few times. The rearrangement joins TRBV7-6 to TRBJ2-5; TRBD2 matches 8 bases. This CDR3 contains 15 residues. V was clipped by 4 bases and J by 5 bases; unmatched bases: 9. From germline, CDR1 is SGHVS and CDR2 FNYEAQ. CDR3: CASSSRAGVEETQYF. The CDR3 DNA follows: TGTGCCAGCAGCTCTCGAGCGGGAGTCGAGGAGACCCAGTACTTC.

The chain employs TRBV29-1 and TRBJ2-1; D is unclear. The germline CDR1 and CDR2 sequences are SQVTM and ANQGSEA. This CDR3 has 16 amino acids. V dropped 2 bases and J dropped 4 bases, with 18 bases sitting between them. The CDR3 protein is CSVELVRSTDYNEQFF. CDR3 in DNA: TGCAGCGTTGAACTTGTACGCTCAACCGATTACAATGAGCAGTTCTTC.

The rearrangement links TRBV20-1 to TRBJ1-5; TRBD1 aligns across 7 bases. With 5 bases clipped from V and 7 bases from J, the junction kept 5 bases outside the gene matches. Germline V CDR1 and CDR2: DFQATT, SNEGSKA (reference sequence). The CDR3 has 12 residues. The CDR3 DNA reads TGCAGTGCTGCAGGGGGTTTCCAGCCCCAGCATTTT. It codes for CSAAGGFQPQHF.

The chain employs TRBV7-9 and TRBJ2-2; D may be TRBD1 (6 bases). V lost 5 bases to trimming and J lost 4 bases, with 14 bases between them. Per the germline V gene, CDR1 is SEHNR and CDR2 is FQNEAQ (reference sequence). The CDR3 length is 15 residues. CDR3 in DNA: TGTGCCAGCAGCACAACAGAAGGGGGCACCGGGGAGCTGTTTTTT. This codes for CASSTTEGGTGELFF.

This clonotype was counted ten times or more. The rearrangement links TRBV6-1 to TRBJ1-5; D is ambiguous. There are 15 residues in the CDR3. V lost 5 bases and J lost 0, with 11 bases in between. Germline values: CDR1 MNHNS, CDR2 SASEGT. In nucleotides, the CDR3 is TGTGCCAGCAGTACCTCAGCCGTTAGCAATCAGCCCCAGCATTTT. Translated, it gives CASSTSAVSNQPQHF.

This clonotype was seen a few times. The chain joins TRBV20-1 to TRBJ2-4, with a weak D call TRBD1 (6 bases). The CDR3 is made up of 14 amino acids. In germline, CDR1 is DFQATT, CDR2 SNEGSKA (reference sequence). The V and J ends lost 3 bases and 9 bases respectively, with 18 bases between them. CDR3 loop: CSARKQGIGTIQYF. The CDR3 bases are TGCAGTGCTAGGAAACAGGGTATCGGAACCATTCAGTACTTC.

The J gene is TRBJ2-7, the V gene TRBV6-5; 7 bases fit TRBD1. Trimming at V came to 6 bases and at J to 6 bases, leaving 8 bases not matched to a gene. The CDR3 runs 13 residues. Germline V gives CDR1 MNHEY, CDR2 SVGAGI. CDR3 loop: CASRYRGWPEQYF. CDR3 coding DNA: TGTGCCAGCAGGTACAGGGGATGGCCCGAGCAGTACTTC.

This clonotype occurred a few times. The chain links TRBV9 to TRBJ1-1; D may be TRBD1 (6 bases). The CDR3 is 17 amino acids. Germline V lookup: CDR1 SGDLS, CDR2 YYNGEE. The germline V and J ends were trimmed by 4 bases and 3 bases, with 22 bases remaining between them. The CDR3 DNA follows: TGTGCCAGCAGCCCTCCCCAGGGGACGCCTCCGGACACTGAAGCTTTCTTT. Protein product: CASSPPQGTPPDTEAFF.

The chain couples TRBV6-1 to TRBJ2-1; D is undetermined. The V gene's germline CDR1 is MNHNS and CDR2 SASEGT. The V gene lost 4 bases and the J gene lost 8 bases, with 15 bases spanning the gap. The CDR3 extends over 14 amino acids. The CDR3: CASSGWRGSDEQFF. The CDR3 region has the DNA TGTGCCAGCAGTGGGTGGCGTGGGTCCGATGAGCAGTTCTTC.

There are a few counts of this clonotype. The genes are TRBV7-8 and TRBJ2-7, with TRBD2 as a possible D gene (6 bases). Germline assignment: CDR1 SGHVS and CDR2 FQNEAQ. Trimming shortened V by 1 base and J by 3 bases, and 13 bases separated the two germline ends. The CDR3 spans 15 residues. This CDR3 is CASSLEGGKDYEQYF. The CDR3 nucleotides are TGTGCCAGCAGCTTAGAGGGCGGGAAAGACTACGAGCAGTACTTC. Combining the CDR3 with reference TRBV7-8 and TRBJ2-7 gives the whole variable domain GAGVSQSPRYKVAKRGQDVALRCDPISGHVSLFWYQQALGQGPEFLTYFQNEAQLDKSGLPSDRFFAERPEGSVSTLKIQRTQQEDSAVYLCASSLEGGKDYEQYFGPGTRLTVT.

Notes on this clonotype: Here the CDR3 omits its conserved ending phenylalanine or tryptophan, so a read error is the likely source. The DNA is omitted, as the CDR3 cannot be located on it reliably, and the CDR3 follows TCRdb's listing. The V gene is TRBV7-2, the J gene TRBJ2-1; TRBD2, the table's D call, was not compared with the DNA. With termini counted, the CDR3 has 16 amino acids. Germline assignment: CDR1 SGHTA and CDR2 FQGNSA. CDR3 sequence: CASSLNSGTSGTMSSS.